This T cell receptor (beta chain) originates from a study of blood T cell repertoires in COVID-19. Study-wide context: Sample material is recorded as cDNA or gDNA derived from T cells, B-cell-depleted T cells, or PBMCs.

V lost 10 bases and J lost 2; bases outside the gene matches: 9. Germline CDR1 SGHAT, CDR2 FQNNGV. The CDR3 covers 15 residues. TCRdb keeps only in-frame clones here, not all; method: immunoSEQ multiplex PCR. In the table there are about 220,000 clones, roughly nine tenths of which are singletons. V usage is TRBV11-2 and J usage is TRBJ1-4; 8 bases agree with TRBD1. This clonotype originated in a woman in her 30s who had recovered from COVID-19. What was sequenced was PBMCs or T cells enriched from blood (not recorded which). CDR3 DNA sequence: TGTGCCATAACGCTTCAGGGGGCTACTAATGAAAAACTGTTTTTT. It specifies CAITLQGATNEKLFF.